This T cell receptor beta chain was identified in a study of blood T cells in healthy people across ages. General study findings and limits: Naive CD4+ cells and diversity were both higher in long-lived donors than in aged donors.

Germline CDR1 is KGHSH and CDR2 is LQKENI. Trimming removed 6 bases at V and 2 bases at J, with 13 bases between. This CDR3 region has 14 residues. A J-beta primer mix and a sample-barcoded 5' primer were used in a second PCR of roughly 7 to 12 cycles. Via MiXCR, TCRdb re-called the 5' RACE reads, giving one row per CDR3 protein. There are roughly 900,000 distinct CDR3 sequences in the sample; 25% to 30% occur only once, and around 16% lies in the top ten. In this sample, this clonotype turned up many times. Its antigen is unidentified. The V call is TRBV18, the J call TRBJ2-5, with D possibly TRBD1 on 6 matching bases. The sequenced sample was blood. This receptor was obtained from an elderly woman in good health. The CDR3 nucleotides are TGTGCCAGCTCCCAGGGGTTCGGACAAGAGACCCAGTACTTC. This gives the protein CASSQGFGQETQYF. Supplemented by reference TRBV18 and TRBJ2-5, the full variable domain reads NAGVMQNPRHLVRRRGQEARLRCSPMKGHSHVYWYRQLPEEGLKFMVYLQKENIIDESGMPKERFSAEFPKEGPSILRIQQVVRGDSAAYFCASSQGFGQETQYFGPGTRLLVL.